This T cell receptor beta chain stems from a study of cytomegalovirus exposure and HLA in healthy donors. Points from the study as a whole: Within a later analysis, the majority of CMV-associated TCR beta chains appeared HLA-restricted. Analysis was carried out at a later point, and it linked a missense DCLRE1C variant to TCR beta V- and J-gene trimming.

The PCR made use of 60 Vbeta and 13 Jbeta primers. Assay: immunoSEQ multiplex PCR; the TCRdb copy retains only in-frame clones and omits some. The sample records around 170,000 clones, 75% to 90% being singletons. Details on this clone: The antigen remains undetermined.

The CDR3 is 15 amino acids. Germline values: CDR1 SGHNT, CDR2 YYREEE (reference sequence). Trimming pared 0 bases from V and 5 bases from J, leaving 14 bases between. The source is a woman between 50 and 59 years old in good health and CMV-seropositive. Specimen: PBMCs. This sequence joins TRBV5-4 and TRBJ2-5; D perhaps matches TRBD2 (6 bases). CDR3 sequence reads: CASSLGLRGSETQYF. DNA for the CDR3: TGTGCCAGCAGCTTGGGTCTTCGGGGGAGCGAGACCCAGTACTTC.